The 18 T cell receptor beta chains presented below share a single source sample, sequenced in a study of blood T cell repertoires in COVID-19 (TCRdb year 2020). Library preparation was by the immunoSEQ multiplex PCR assay. Imported from immuneACCESS, the table was reduced by TCRdb to in-frame sequences with V and J called. These copies leave out some clones; in studies compared against another copy, an unresolved V gene accounts for under half, and the cause of the remainder is not known. Recorded for this sample are around 76,000 clones; roughly 83% of them occurred a single time. The ten largest make up about 6.9% of the sample. The specimen sequenced was peripheral blood. All receptors come from a man younger than 40 with COVID-19, enrolled during active disease.

The chain uses TRBV5-1 and TRBJ2-1; D gene uncertain. The V gene lost 1 base and the J gene lost 3 bases, with 8 bases spanning the gap. This CDR3 has 14 amino acids. From germline, CDR1 is SGHRS and CDR2 YFSETQ. CDR3 coding DNA: TGCGCCAGCAGCTTGTCCAGTTTCTACAATGAGCAGTTCTTC. Translating gives CASSLSSFYNEQFF.

This chain joins TRBV6-6 and TRBJ2-7, with TRBD1 matching over 12 bases. V lost 6 bases and J lost 5; bases outside the gene matches: 8. Germline CDR1 MNHNY, CDR2 SVGAGI (reference sequence). The CDR3 runs 15 residues. CDR3 DNA sequence: TGTGCCAGCAGCTCCCCTGGGACAGGGGGCAACGAGCAGTACTTC. It yields the protein CASSSPGTGGNEQYF.

This clone was seen a single time. The CDR3 protein is CAISQLGQNNGYTF. The CDR3 DNA reads as TGTGCCATCAGTCAACTAGGACAGAACAATGGCTACACCTTC. The genes are TRBV10-3 and TRBJ1-2; D possibly corresponds to TRBD1 (6 bases). V dropped 5 bases and J dropped 6 bases, with 16 bases sitting between them. The CDR3 is 14 amino acids. Germline values: CDR1 ENHRY, CDR2 SYGVKD.

The chain links TRBV2 to TRBJ2-4; TRBD2 matches at 7 bases. Trimming removed 5 bases from V and 7 bases from J; junction bases left unmatched: 11. CDR1 is SNHLY and CDR2 is FYNNEI in the germline V gene. This CDR3 spans 15 amino acids. In nucleotides, the CDR3 is TGTGCCAGCAGTATTGGAAGCTTCGGGGGGAACATTCAGTACTTC. This gives the protein CASSIGSFGGNIQYF.

The genes are TRBV28 and TRBJ1-2; D call uncertain. Trimming left V 4 bases short and J 0 bases short, with 9 bases between. This CDR3 has 14 residues. Germline loops: CDR1 MDHEN, CDR2 SYDVKM. The CDR3 loop is CASSSSPANYGYTF. CDR3 coding DNA: TGTGCCAGCAGTTCTAGTCCAGCTAACTATGGCTACACCTTC.

This chain uses TRBV11-2 with TRBJ1-1; possibly TRBD1 for D (5 bases). The CDR3 length is 13 residues. From germline, CDR1 is SGHAT and CDR2 FQNNGV. Trimming took 1 base from V and 7 from J, leaving 10 bases between them. In DNA form, the CDR3 reads TGTGCCAGCAGCTTAGCTTCAGGGAATGAAGCTTTCTTT. The encoded protein is CASSLASGNEAFF.

V and J are TRBV7-2 and TRBJ2-7, with TRBD1 matching over 7 bases. Trimming cost V 5 bases and J 7 bases; bases outside gene matches: 11. The germline V gene encodes CDR1 SGHTA and CDR2 FQGNSA. The CDR3 runs 14 residues. DNA of the CDR3: TGTGCCAGCAGCCCGGGACAGCCGCTTTTGGAGCAGTACTTC. Its translation is CASSPGQPLLEQYF. Drawing the rest from reference TRBV7-2 and TRBJ2-7, the complete variable domain is GAGVSQSPSNKVTEKGKDVELRCDPISGHTALYWYRQSLGQGLEFLIYFQGNSAPDKSGLPSDRFSAERTGGSVSTLTIQRTQQEDSAVYLCASSPGQPLLEQYFGPGTRLTVT.

The chain has TRBV10-2 and TRBJ2-1, with D unclear. This CDR3 is built from 11 residues. Germline loops: CDR1 WSHSY, CDR2 SAAADI. V gave up 5 bases and J gave up 10 bases, with 9 bases separating them. CDR3 residues: CASSRAVEQFF. CDR3 bases: TGCGCCAGCAGTCGAGCTGTGGAGCAGTTCTTC.

The rearrangement uses TRBV2 and TRBJ1-1; perhaps TRBD1 as D (5 bases). Per the germline V gene, CDR1 is SNHLY and CDR2 is FYNNEI. The CDR3 has 14 residues. The germline V and J ends were trimmed by 4 bases and 1 base, with 10 bases remaining between them. The CDR3 here is CASSGDSANTEAFF. The DNA for the CDR3 is TGTGCCAGCAGTGGGGACTCAGCGAACACTGAAGCTTTCTTT.

The chain links TRBV4-1 to TRBJ1-1; 7 bases fit TRBD1. With 1 base clipped from V and 5 bases from J, the junction kept 7 bases outside the gene matches. This CDR3 has 15 amino acids. Germline values: CDR1 MGHRA, CDR2 YSYEKL. The CDR3 DNA sequence: TGCGCCAGCAGCCAAGGACAGGGTTGGGGTACTGAAGCTTTCTTT. This sequence encodes CASSQGQGWGTEAFF.

The chain couples TRBV28 to TRBJ2-7; 10 bases map to TRBD1. The V gene's germline CDR1 is MDHEN and CDR2 SYDVKM. With 8 bases clipped from V and 3 bases from J, the junction kept 1 base outside the gene matches. The CDR3 covers 12 residues. The CDR3 coding sequence is TGTGCCAGCTGGGACAGGGGCTACGAGCAGTACTTC. It yields the protein CASWDRGYEQYF.

The CDR3 here is CASSRGQASYSNQPQHF. The CDR3, as DNA: TGTGCCAGTAGTAGGGGACAAGCAAGCTATAGCAATCAGCCCCAGCATTTT. The chain carries TRBV19 and TRBJ1-5; possibly TRBD1 for D (6 bases). The CDR3 has 17 residues. V dropped 4 bases and J dropped 0 bases, with 16 bases sitting between them. CDR1 and CDR2 from the germline V gene are LNHDA and SQIVND (reference sequence).

The chain joins TRBV14 to TRBJ1-1; perhaps TRBD1 as D (5 bases). The CDR3 covers 17 residues. CDR1 and CDR2 from the germline V gene are SGHDN and FVKESK. V lost 2 bases to trimming and J lost 1 base, with 17 bases between them. The CDR3 DNA reads as TGTGCCAGCAGCCAATTGCGGGGGACGGGTGGGAACACTGAAGCTTTCTTT. This gives the protein CASSQLRGTGGNTEAFF.

There are many counts of this clone. The chain carries TRBV7-2 and TRBJ2-2, with D perhaps TRBD2 (6 bases). V was pared by 0 bases and J by 0 bases, with 14 bases between. Germline values: CDR1 SGHTA, CDR2 FQGNSA. CDR3 length: 18 amino acids. The CDR3 is CASSLAFSGAANTGELFF. In DNA, the CDR3 is TGTGCCAGCAGCTTAGCCTTTTCGGGAGCGGCGAACACCGGGGAGCTGTTTTTT.

The chain joins TRBV2 to TRBJ2-1; D may be TRBD2 (7 bases). The germline gives CDR1 SNHLY, CDR2 FYNNEI. The CDR3 totals 13 residues. The germline V and J ends were trimmed by 4 bases and 7 bases, with 11 bases remaining between them. CDR3: CASSVGGENEQFF. The CDR3 DNA reads TGTGCCAGCAGTGTAGGGGGGGAAAATGAGCAGTTCTTC.

The rearrangement uses TRBV11-2 and TRBJ1-2; TRBD1 matches 7 bases. V was clipped by 5 bases and J by 9 bases; unmatched bases: 3. The CDR3 has 11 residues. Germline assignment: CDR1 SGHAT and CDR2 FQNNGV. The CDR3 sequence: CASSQQGRYTF. CDR3 nucleotides: TGTGCCAGCAGCCAACAGGGGCGCTACACCTTC.

The CDR3, as DNA: TGTGCCAGCAGCCCCGGGGGGGTTGGAAACACCATATATTTT. It yields the protein CASSPGGVGNTIYF. V gene TRBV6-6 combines with J gene TRBJ1-3; D possibly corresponds to TRBD1 (5 bases). Germline CDR1 is MNHNY and CDR2 is SVGAGI (reference sequence). Trimming took off 6 bases at V and 3 bases at J, with 12 bases between the two ends. The CDR3 runs 14 residues.

This clone appeared a few times. The V and J genes are TRBV7-2 and TRBJ1-1, with 8 bases identical to TRBD1. The germline CDR1 and CDR2 sequences are SGHTA and FQGNSA. Losses at the gene ends were 5 bases for V and 4 bases for J; bases not matched to a gene: 6. The CDR3 has 14 amino acids. The CDR3 DNA reads TGTGCCAGCAGCGCTTTACAGGGGGGCACTGAAGCTTTCTTT. Its translation: CASSALQGGTEAFF.